The 22 T cell receptor beta chains below come from one sample, sequenced in a study of shared clonotypes between healthy human individuals (dated by TCRdb to about 2020). Receptor amplification or capture employed the immunoSEQ multiplex PCR assay. Held by TCRdb, this immuneACCESS table contains in-frame sequences only and omits some clones. Under half of the omission traces to an unresolved V gene where checked; the cause of the rest is unknown. This sample holds 2 million to 3 million clones; over 85% were observed only once. The ten largest account for about 0.34% of the sample. Sequencing was performed on naive CD4+ T cells from PBMCs. The cell subset or site label for this specimen denotes: CD45RA+ positively selected. Source of these receptors: a man younger than 35 in good health. Some clones in this sample may be carry-over from other donors' samples.

This chain joins TRBV7-9 and TRBJ1-4, with D hard to call. CDR3 length equals 14 residues. CDR1 SEHNR and CDR2 FQNEAQ come from the germline V gene (reference sequence). V lost 0 bases and J 10 bases, leaving 12 bases between the germline ends. The CDR3 sequence is CASSLAASSGKLFF. The DNA of the CDR3 is TGTGCCAGCAGCTTAGCGGCGAGTAGTGGAAAACTGTTTTTT.

V usage is TRBV9 and J usage is TRBJ2-7, with D possibly matching TRBD2 (6 bases). V lost 4 bases and J 5 bases, leaving 16 bases between the germline ends. The CDR3 extends over 14 amino acids. Looked up from germline, CDR1 is SGDLS and CDR2 is YYNGEE. The DNA for the CDR3 is TGTGCCAGCAGCCCCCAACTCGGGGAGGACGAGCAGTACTTC. Amino acid sequence: CASSPQLGEDEQYF.

The chain links TRBV7-2 to TRBJ1-2, with 7 positions matching TRBD1. This CDR3 has 15 amino acids. Per the germline V gene, CDR1 is SGHTA and CDR2 is FQGNSA. Trimming removed 0 bases from V and 8 bases from J; junction bases left unmatched: 9. CDR3 amino acids: CASSLAPGQEGGYTF. The CDR3 nucleotides read TGTGCCAGCAGCTTAGCCCCAGGACAGGAAGGCGGCTACACCTTC. The variable domain in full, with the rest retrieved from reference TRBV7-2 and TRBJ1-2, is GAGVSQSPSNKVTEKGKDVELRCDPISGHTALYWYRQSLGQGLEFLIYFQGNSAPDKSGLPSDRFSAERTGGSVSTLTIQRTQQEDSAVYLCASSLAPGQEGGYTFGSGTRLTVV.

The chain couples TRBV5-8 to TRBJ1-5, with D possibly being TRBD1 (6 bases). V gave up 1 base and J gave up 3 bases, with 14 bases separating them. The CDR3 is 16 residues long. The germline gives CDR1 SGHTS, CDR2 YDEGEE. CDR3 nucleotides: TGTGCCAGCAGCTTGTGGGGGGGGCAGGACAATCAGCCCCAGCATTTT. It codes for CASSLWGGQDNQPQHF.

The chain is built from TRBV4-1 and TRBJ2-2; no definite D call. V was cut by 1 base and J by 0 bases, with 9 bases left in between. Germline values: CDR1 MGHRA, CDR2 YSYEKL. This CDR3 contains 16 residues. The DNA for the CDR3 is TGCGCCAGCAGCCAAGTTCGTGGGGCGAACACCGGGGAGCTGTTTTTT. Translating it yields CASSQVRGANTGELFF.

In the case of this clone: This same CDR3 is encoded by further DNA sequences in the sample. V is TRBV7-2 and J is TRBJ2-7; 9 nucleotides line up with TRBD2. Germline CDR1 and CDR2: SGHTA and FQGNSA. The CDR3 consists of 15 residues. The V gene end was trimmed by 4 bases and the J gene end by 4 bases; junction bases not matched to a gene: 8. Here the CDR3 DNA reads TGTGCCAGCAGCTCCCGGGCGGGAGGGCCGTACGAGCAGTACTTC. This translates into CASSSRAGGPYEQYF.

The chain couples TRBV27 to TRBJ2-3; tentative D call: TRBD1 (5 bases). Trimming removed 4 bases from V and 2 bases from J, with 13 bases in between. Germline values: CDR1 MNHEY, CDR2 SMNVEV (reference sequence). The CDR3 spans 15 residues. The CDR3 DNA is TGTGCCAGCAGTTCCCCTGACAGCTACACAGATACGCAGTATTTT. This sequence encodes CASSSPDSYTDTQYF.

V usage is TRBV6-4 and J usage is TRBJ2-7, with 12 nucleotides matching TRBD2. This CDR3 region has 15 residues. Germline V lookup: CDR1 MRHNA, CDR2 SNTAGT. The ends lost 6 bases at V and 2 bases at J; junction bases unmatched: 5. As DNA, the CDR3 is TGTGCCAGCAGCCTACTAGCGGGAGGACCCTACGAGCAGTACTTC. Protein sequence: CASSLLAGGPYEQYF.

DNA of the CDR3: TGCGCCAGCAGCCCCCCCCTAGCGGGAGTCGCAGATACGCAGTATTTT. Its translation: CASSPPLAGVADTQYF. The chain carries TRBV5-1 and TRBJ2-3; 10 bases are a match to TRBD2. The CDR3 runs to 16 residues. Germline values: CDR1 SGHRS, CDR2 YFSETQ. V shed 4 bases and J 4 bases; nucleotides not matched to a gene: 9.

This chain connects TRBV18 to TRBJ2-3; 11 nucleotides agree with TRBD2. Trimming cost V 2 bases and J 3 bases; bases outside gene matches: 4. CDR1 is KGHSH, CDR2 LQKENI, per germline. The CDR3 has 16 residues. CDR3 region: CASSPDVAGGTDTQYF. The CDR3 nucleotides are TGTGCCAGCTCACCAGACGTAGCGGGAGGGACAGATACGCAGTATTTT.

The rearrangement joins TRBV18 to TRBJ1-4; the D is unclear. The CDR3 has 16 residues. With 3 bases removed from V and 3 bases from J, the gap between germline ends came to 14 bases. Germline V CDR1 and CDR2: KGHSH, LQKENI. CDR3 sequence reads: CASSPVTPQANEKLFF. The CDR3 coding sequence is TGTGCCAGCTCACCTGTCACCCCTCAGGCTAATGAAAAACTGTTTTTT.

The rearrangement links TRBV28 to TRBJ2-1; D ambiguous. Deletions cut 8 bases from V and 1 base from J, with 9 bases between. The CDR3 loop spans 13 amino acids. The germline V gene has CDR1 MDHEN and CDR2 SYDVKM. This chain's CDR3 is CASGVSSYNEQFF. The CDR3 DNA follows: TGTGCCAGCGGAGTCTCGTCCTACAATGAGCAGTTCTTC.

CDR3 nucleotide sequence: TGTCACGGGGGAGGCTACACCTTC. Its translation is CHGGGYTF. The chain is built from TRBV30 and TRBJ1-2; tentative D call: TRBD1 (5 bases). The CDR3 loop spans 8 amino acids. Germline assignment: CDR1 GTSNPN and CDR2 SVGIG (reference sequence).

The chain has TRBV6-4 and TRBJ2-1, with D perhaps assigned TRBD1 or TRBD2 (5 bases each). The germline gives CDR1 MRHNA, CDR2 SNTAGT. V lost 3 bases and J 9 bases, leaving 21 bases between the germline ends. This CDR3 is 16 amino acids long. The CDR3 nucleotides read TGTGCCAGCAGTGAGGGACCGACGGCAGAGGCAGGTGAGCAGTTCTTC. This gives the protein CASSEGPTAEAGEQFF.

The chain has TRBV7-3 and TRBJ2-7; 7 nucleotides match TRBD1. There are 15 residues in the CDR3. J was trimmed by 0 bases and V by 5 bases; bases with no gene match: 7. Per germline, CDR1 SGHTA and CDR2 FQGTGA. The CDR3 is CASSLRQGLSYEQYF. DNA of the CDR3: TGTGCCAGCAGCCTAAGACAGGGCCTCTCCTACGAGCAGTACTTC.

J is TRBJ2-3 and V is TRBV5-1; D unresolved. V was shortened by 2 bases and J by 5 bases, with 9 bases between the two germline ends. The CDR3 is made up of 13 amino acids. Germline CDR1 is SGHRS and CDR2 is YFSETQ. CDR3 in DNA: TGCGCCAGCAGCTTCACAATCGGAGATACGCAGTATTTT. This gives the protein CASSFTIGDTQYF. Using reference TRBV5-1 and TRBJ2-3 for the parts outside the CDR3, the full variable domain is KAGVTQTPRYLIKTRGQQVTLSCSPISGHRSVSWYQQTPGQGLQFLFEYFSETQRNKGNFPGRFSGRQFSNSRSEMNVSTLELGDSALYLCASSFTIGDTQYFGPGTRLTVL.

V and J are TRBV7-3 and TRBJ1-1; D is unresolved. Germline V lookup: CDR1 SGHTA, CDR2 FQGTGA. V was clipped by 0 bases and J by 3 bases, with 5 bases between them. This CDR3 is 13 amino acids long. In nucleotides, the CDR3 is TGTGCCAGCAGCTTAACCAAGGACACTGAAGCTTTCTTT. This translates into CASSLTKDTEAFF. Drawing the rest from reference TRBV7-3 and TRBJ1-1, the complete variable domain is GAGVSQTPSNKVTEKGKYVELRCDPISGHTALYWYRQSLGQGPEFLIYFQGTGAADDSGLPNDRFFAVRPEGSVSTLKIQRTERGDSAVYLCASSLTKDTEAFFGQGTRLTVV.

V is TRBV27 and J is TRBJ1-1; D is perhaps TRBD1 (6 bases). Germline-derived CDR1 and CDR2 are MNHEY and SMNVEV (reference sequence). Trimming took 5 bases from V and 5 from J, leaving 18 bases between them. The CDR3 is 15 residues long. As DNA, the CDR3 is TGTGCCAGCAGTCCCCGGGGGGCAGGGAAGACTGAAGCTTTCTTT. Its protein is CASSPRGAGKTEAFF.

The rearrangement joins TRBV5-1 to TRBJ2-3; possibly TRBD1 or TRBD2 for D (5 bases each). CDR1 and CDR2 (germline): SGHRS, YFSETQ. The CDR3 is 14 amino acids. The germline V and J ends were trimmed by 4 bases and 8 bases, with 17 bases remaining between them. The DNA for the CDR3 is TGCGCCAGCAGCCCGGGACCCGTTGATCCTACGCAGTATTTT. Encoded protein: CASSPGPVDPTQYF.

This chain links TRBV5-4 with TRBJ1-1, with a weak D call TRBD1 (6 bases). Looked up from germline, CDR1 is SGHNT and CDR2 is YYREEE (reference sequence). This CDR3 region has 15 residues. Between the trimmed V and J ends, which lost 4 bases and 1 base, there was a span of 14 bases. CDR3 in DNA: TGTGCCAGCAGCCTTCCCGGGACAAGGAACACTGAAGCTTTCTTT. Residues: CASSLPGTRNTEAFF.

The J gene is TRBJ2-7, the V gene TRBV28; D may be TRBD2 (6 bases). The germline V gene has CDR1 MDHEN and CDR2 SYDVKM. The CDR3 sequence is 13 residues long. V was cut by 10 bases and J by 2 bases, with 15 bases left in between. CDR3 in DNA: TGTGCCACCGAAACGGGACTCCCCTACGAGCAGTACTTC. It is translated as CATETGLPYEQYF.

This clone was observed once. This sequence joins TRBV5-1 and TRBJ1-4, with D possibly TRBD1 on 5 matching bases. This CDR3 region has 15 residues. V lost 0 bases and J lost 9, with 15 bases in between. Germline V lookup: CDR1 SGHRS, CDR2 YFSETQ. For the CDR3, the DNA is TGCGCCAGCAGCTTGGAGAGCGGGGGAGGTAAAAAACTGTTTTTT. Its protein is CASSLESGGGKKLFF.